This T cell receptor beta chain was recorded in a study of blood T cell repertoires in COVID-19. Overall study: The United States, Italy and Spain were the sources of the acute and convalescent COVID-19 samples. T cells, B-cell-depleted T cells, or PBMCs supplied cDNA or gDNA.

As originally analysed: The assay estimated nucleated cells by amplifying reference gene primers. Assay used: immunoSEQ multiplex PCR; TCRdb lists only in-frame clones, some missing. V, J and clone size are those of that table, while D and trimming were read from the DNA. The repertoire includes about 330,000 clones, 80% to 90% of them detected once, and roughly 1.3% sits in the top ten. Germline-derived CDR1 and CDR2 are SGHTA and FQGNSA. The CDR3 length is 14 residues. With 4 bases removed from V and 4 bases from J, the gap between germline ends came to 13 bases. This clone was observed once. The rearrangement uses TRBV7-2 and TRBJ1-2; perhaps TRBD1 as D (6 bases). What was sequenced was peripheral blood. The sequence was obtained from a woman aged 50 to 65 with acute or convalescent COVID-19. In nucleotides, the CDR3 is TGTGCCAGCAGCTCGGCCGGACAGCCCTATGGCTACACCTTC. Its translation is CASSSAGQPYGYTF.